Following are 18 T cell receptor beta chains from one sample sequenced in a study of T cell responses to AZD1222 COVID-19 vaccine. Produced via immunoSEQ multiplex PCR; TCRdb's table is partial and in-frame only. The sample carries around 180,000 clones, roughly 87% recorded once. This specimen consisted of peripheral blood, obtained on day 0 of AZD1222 vaccination. The receptors were gathered from an adult in good health.

The V and J genes are TRBV29-1 and TRBJ1-2, with D perhaps TRBD1 (5 bases). Germline V CDR1 and CDR2: SQVTM, ANQGSEA. Between the trimmed V and J ends, which lost 3 bases and 3 bases, there was a span of 17 bases. This CDR3 comprises 15 residues. The CDR3 loop is CSVEEGAGGYYGYTF. The CDR3 nucleotides are TGCAGCGTTGAGGAAGGGGCGGGAGGCTACTATGGCTACACCTTC.

The chain joins TRBV30 to TRBJ2-1, with 9 bases identical to TRBD2. Germline CDR1 and CDR2: GTSNPN and SVGIG (reference sequence). J gave up 4 bases and V 1 base, and 5 bases lay outside the gene matches. This CDR3 has 15 amino acids. The CDR3 loop reads CAWSAGTSWYNEQFF. In DNA form, the CDR3 reads TGTGCCTGGAGTGCCGGGACTAGCTGGTACAATGAGCAGTTCTTC. Full variable domain (rest looked up from reference TRBV30 and TRBJ2-1): SQTIHQWPATLVQPVGSPLSLECTVEGTSNPNLYWYRQAAGRGLQLLFYSVGIGQISSEVPQNLSASRPQDRQFILSSKKLLLSDSGFYLCAWSAGTSWYNEQFFGPGTRLTVL.

V gene TRBV30 combines with J gene TRBJ2-7, with 10 bases lining up with TRBD2. CDR3 length equals 14 residues. Trimming took 2 bases from V and 2 from J; bases not matched to a gene: 3. Germline V gives CDR1 GTSNPN, CDR2 SVGIG (reference sequence). The CDR3 reads CAWSWTSGPYEQYF. The CDR3, as DNA: TGTGCCTGGAGTTGGACTAGCGGCCCCTACGAGCAGTACTTC.

The gene calls are TRBV2 and TRBJ1-5, with a weak D call TRBD1 (6 bases). Germline CDR1 is SNHLY and CDR2 is FYNNEI. This CDR3 contains 15 residues. The V and J ends lost 7 bases and 4 bases respectively, with 17 bases between them. The CDR3 is CASTSGQSENQPQHF. CDR3 coding DNA: TGTGCCAGCACCTCTGGACAGTCGGAAAATCAGCCCCAGCATTTT.

This clone occurred a few times. The chain is built from TRBV30 and TRBJ1-1, with D tentatively TRBD1 (6 bases). Trimming cost V 0 bases and J 7 bases, with 18 bases left between them. Germline assignment: CDR1 GTSNPN and CDR2 SVGIG (reference sequence). The CDR3 consists of 15 residues. CDR3 bases: TGTGCCTGGAGTGTATCAGGGGCTGGTGGTTATGAAGCTTTCTTT. Protein sequence: CAWSVSGAGGYEAFF. The variable domain in full, completed from reference TRBV30 and TRBJ1-1, reads SQTIHQWPATLVQPVGSPLSLECTVEGTSNPNLYWYRQAAGRGLQLLFYSVGIGQISSEVPQNLSASRPQDRQFILSSKKLLLSDSGFYLCAWSVSGAGGYEAFFGQGTRLTVV.

This chain connects TRBV6-2 or TRBV6-3 to TRBJ2-7; the D gene could be TRBD1 or TRBD2 (5 bases each). The CDR3 spans 15 residues. V lost 6 bases to trimming and J lost 0 bases, with 15 bases between them. The germline V gene encodes CDR1 MNHEY and CDR2 SVGEGT. The CDR3 reads CASSRPAGSSYEQYF. In nucleotides, the CDR3 is TGTGCCAGCAGCCGCCCCGCAGGGAGCTCCTACGAGCAGTACTTC.

The gene calls are TRBV11-3 and TRBJ2-7; D possibly matches TRBD1 or TRBD2 (6 bases each). Germline-derived CDR1 and CDR2 are SGHNT and YENEEA. This CDR3 has 13 amino acids. V was cut by 5 bases and J by 5 bases, with 13 bases left in between. The CDR3 spells CASSGSRGDEQYF. The CDR3 coding sequence is TGTGCCAGCAGCGGATCGAGGGGGGACGAGCAGTACTTC. The entire variable domain, with the rest obtained from reference TRBV11-3 and TRBJ2-7, is as follows: EAGVVQSPRYKIIEKKQPVAFWCNPISGHNTLYWYLQNLGQGPELLIRYENEEAVDDSQLPKDRFSAERLKGVDSTLKIQPAELGDSAVYLCASSGSRGDEQYFGPGTRLTVT.

The chain employs TRBV9 and TRBJ2-7, with D perhaps given as TRBD1 or TRBD2 (5 bases each). CDR3 size: 16 residues. V lost 0 bases, J lost 5 bases, and 18 bases lay in between. Germline V gene data show CDR1 as SGDLS and CDR2 as YYNGEE. In DNA form, the CDR3 reads TGTGCCAGCAGCGTAGGGAGGTGGACTCTGGGGGACGAGCAGTACTTC. Its protein is CASSVGRWTLGDEQYF.

The chain links TRBV7-9 to TRBJ2-7; 13 bases align to TRBD2. Germline V gives CDR1 SEHNR, CDR2 FQNEAQ (reference sequence). With 1 base clipped from V and 1 base from J, the junction kept 7 bases outside the gene matches. The CDR3 covers 18 residues. CDR3 loop: CASSLDRTSGSLSYEQYF. CDR3 in DNA: TGTGCCAGCAGCTTAGACAGGACTAGCGGGAGTCTTTCCTACGAGCAGTACTTC.

The chain combines TRBV19 with TRBJ2-7, with TRBD1 identical over 9 bases. V lost 4 bases, J lost 0 bases, and 4 bases stayed unmatched. This CDR3 is 15 amino acids long. The V gene's germline CDR1 is LNHDA and CDR2 SQIVND (reference sequence). The DNA for the CDR3 is TGTGCCAGTAGTACAGGGACAGGGTTCTCCTACGAGCAGTACTTC. Amino acid sequence: CASSTGTGFSYEQYF.

The rearrangement links TRBV6-6 to TRBJ2-7; 15 bases map to TRBD2. Germline loops: CDR1 MNHNY, CDR2 SVGAGI (reference sequence). The CDR3 runs 12 residues. Trimming removed 10 bases from V and 13 bases from J; junction bases left unmatched: 8. CDR3 sequence reads: CATWTSGRDVYF. The CDR3 DNA reads as TGTGCCACCTGGACTAGCGGGAGGGACGTCTACTTC.

In DNA form, the CDR3 reads TGTGCCAGCAGTCTGCGACAGGGACTCGGTCAATATAATTCACCCCTCCACTTT. Translated, it gives CASSLRQGLGQYNSPLHF. The gene calls are TRBV6-6 and TRBJ1-6; 7 bases are a match to TRBD1. V lost 5 bases, J lost 4 bases, and 14 bases stayed unmatched. Germline V gene data show CDR1 as MNHNY and CDR2 as SVGAGI (reference sequence). The CDR3 has 18 residues.

This chain uses TRBV2 with TRBJ2-1, with 9 bases aligning to TRBD2. Germline V gene sequence: CDR1 SNHLY, CDR2 FYNNEI. J was trimmed by 5 bases and V by 4 bases; bases with no gene match: 6. This CDR3 is 15 amino acids long. CDR3 residues: CASSVELAGNNEQFF. CDR3 nucleotide sequence: TGTGCCAGCAGTGTAGAACTAGCGGGCAACAATGAGCAGTTCTTC. The full variable domain, rest sourced from reference TRBV2 and TRBJ2-1, is EPEVTQTPSHQVTQMGQEVILRCVPISNHLYFYWYRQILGQKVEFLVSFYNNEISEKSEIFDDQFSVERPDGSNFTLKIRSTKLEDSAMYFCASSVELAGNNEQFFGPGTRLTVL.

V usage is TRBV18 and J usage is TRBJ2-1; 9 bases are a match to TRBD2. There are 15 residues in the CDR3. Germline-derived CDR1 and CDR2 are KGHSH and LQKENI. With 3 bases clipped from V and 8 bases from J, the junction kept 8 bases outside the gene matches. CDR3 sequence (DNA): TGTGCCAGCTCACCTCGGACGGGACTAGCCCATGAGCAGTTCTTC. Encoded protein: CASSPRTGLAHEQFF.

V and J are TRBV6-5 and TRBJ2-5; 9 bases are shared with TRBD2. Germline CDR1 MNHEY, CDR2 SVGAGI. This CDR3 has 15 residues. J lost 2 bases, V lost 4 bases, and 5 bases had no gene match. CDR3 region: CASSLAGVGQETQYF. In DNA, the CDR3 is TGTGCCAGCAGTTTAGCGGGAGTGGGGCAAGAGACCCAGTACTTC.

V and J are TRBV27 and TRBJ2-7; TRBD1 aligns across 7 bases. The germline V gene encodes CDR1 MNHEY and CDR2 SMNVEV (reference sequence). The CDR3 spans 15 residues. Trimming removed 6 bases from V and 0 bases from J; junction bases left unmatched: 8. The CDR3 protein is CASRPNYRGSYEQYF. For the CDR3, the DNA is TGTGCCAGCAGACCGAATTACAGGGGCTCCTACGAGCAGTACTTC.

The chain carries TRBV7-4 and TRBJ1-4; 7 bases are shared with TRBD1. With 3 bases clipped from V and 3 bases from J, the junction kept 4 bases outside the gene matches. The germline gives CDR1 SGHVT, CDR2 SQSDAQ. CDR3 size: 15 residues. In DNA form, the CDR3 reads TGTGCCAGCAGCTTCTCGGGACAGCCTAATGAAAAACTGTTTTTT. It is translated as CASSFSGQPNEKLFF.

The rearrangement uses TRBV30 and TRBJ1-1; D gene unclear. The CDR3 runs 13 residues. Trimming left V 5 bases short and J 2 bases short, with 12 bases between. Germline CDR1 reads GTSNPN; CDR2 reads SVGIG (reference sequence). CDR3 loop: CAWDRGGNTEAFF. CDR3 DNA: TGTGCCTGGGACCGAGGAGGAAACACTGAAGCTTTCTTT. The full variable domain, in which reference TRBV30 and TRBJ1-1 provide the parts outside the CDR3, is SQTIHQWPATLVQPVGSPLSLECTVEGTSNPNLYWYRQAAGRGLQLLFYSVGIGQISSEVPQNLSASRPQDRQFILSSKKLLLSDSGFYLCAWDRGGNTEAFFGQGTRLTVV.